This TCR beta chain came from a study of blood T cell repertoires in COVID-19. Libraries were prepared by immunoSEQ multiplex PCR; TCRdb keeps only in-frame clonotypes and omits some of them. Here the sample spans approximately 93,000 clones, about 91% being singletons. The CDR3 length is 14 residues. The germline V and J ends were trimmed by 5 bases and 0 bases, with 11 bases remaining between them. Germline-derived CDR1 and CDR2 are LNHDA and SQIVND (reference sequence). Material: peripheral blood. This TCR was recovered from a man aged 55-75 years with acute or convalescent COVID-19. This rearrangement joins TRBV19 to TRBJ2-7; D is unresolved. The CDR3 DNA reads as TGTGCCAGTAGTCCCGCGAGTAGCTCCTACGAGCAGTACTTC. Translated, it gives CASSPASSSYEQYF.